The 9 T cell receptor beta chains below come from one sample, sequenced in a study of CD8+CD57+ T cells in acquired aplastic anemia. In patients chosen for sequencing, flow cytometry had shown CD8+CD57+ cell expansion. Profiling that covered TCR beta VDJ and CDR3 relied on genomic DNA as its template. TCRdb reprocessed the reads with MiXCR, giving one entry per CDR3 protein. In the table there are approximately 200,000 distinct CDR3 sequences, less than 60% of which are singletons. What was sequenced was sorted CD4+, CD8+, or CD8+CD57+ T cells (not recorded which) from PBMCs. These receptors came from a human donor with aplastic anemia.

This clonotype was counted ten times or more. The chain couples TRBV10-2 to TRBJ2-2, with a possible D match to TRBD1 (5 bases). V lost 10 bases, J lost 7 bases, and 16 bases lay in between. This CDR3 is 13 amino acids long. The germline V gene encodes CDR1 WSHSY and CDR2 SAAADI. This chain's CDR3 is CATLRQPGGELFF. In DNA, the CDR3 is TGCGCCACCCTTCGACAGCCCGGCGGGGAGCTGTTTTTT.

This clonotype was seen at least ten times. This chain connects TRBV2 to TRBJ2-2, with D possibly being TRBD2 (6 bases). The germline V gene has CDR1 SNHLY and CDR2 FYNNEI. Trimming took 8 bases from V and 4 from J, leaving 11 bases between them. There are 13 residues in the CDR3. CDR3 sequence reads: CASRAGATGELFF. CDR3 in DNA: TGTGCCAGCCGAGCGGGTGCCACCGGGGAGCTGTTTTTT. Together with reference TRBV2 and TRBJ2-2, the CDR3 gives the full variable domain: EPEVTQTPSHQVTQMGQEVILRCVPISNHLYFYWYRQILGQKVEFLVSFYNNEISEKSEIFDDQFSVERPDGSNFTLKIRSTKLEDSAMYFCASRAGATGELFFGEGSRLTVL.

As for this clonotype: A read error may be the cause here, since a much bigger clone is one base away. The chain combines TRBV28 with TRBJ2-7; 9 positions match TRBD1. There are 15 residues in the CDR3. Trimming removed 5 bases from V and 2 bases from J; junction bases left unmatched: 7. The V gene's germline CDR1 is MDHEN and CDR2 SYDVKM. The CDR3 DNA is TGTGCCAGCAGTCGCGGGACAGGGCCAGCCTACGAGCAGTACTTC. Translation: CASSRGTGPAYEQYF.

CDR3 amino acids: CASRGGHLNTEAFF. DNA of the CDR3: TGTGCCAGCAGGGGGGGACACCTGAACACTGAAGCTTTCTTT. The rearrangement links TRBV25-1 to TRBJ1-1; a weak D match, TRBD1 (6 bases). Trimming took off 6 bases at V and 0 bases at J, with 11 bases between the two ends. Germline CDR1 MGHDK, CDR2 SYGVNS. CDR3 length equals 14 residues.

The CDR3 nucleotides read TGTGCCAGCACAGAACTGACAGGGGGCGGAACAGATACGCAGTATTTT. Its translation is CASTELTGGGTDTQYF. The V gene is TRBV7-9, the J gene TRBJ2-3; TRBD1 aligns across 10 bases. V trimming: 7 bases; J trimming: 3 bases; junction bases outside the gene matches: 10. Per the germline V gene, CDR1 is SEHNR and CDR2 is FQNEAQ (reference sequence). The CDR3 contains 16 residues.

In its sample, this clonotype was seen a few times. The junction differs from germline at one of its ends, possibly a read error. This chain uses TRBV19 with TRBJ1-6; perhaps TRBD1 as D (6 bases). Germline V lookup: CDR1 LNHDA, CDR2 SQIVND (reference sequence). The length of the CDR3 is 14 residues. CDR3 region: CASSPGQRNSPLHF. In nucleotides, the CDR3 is TGTGCCAGTAGTCCGGGACAACGGAATTCGCCCCTCCACTTT.

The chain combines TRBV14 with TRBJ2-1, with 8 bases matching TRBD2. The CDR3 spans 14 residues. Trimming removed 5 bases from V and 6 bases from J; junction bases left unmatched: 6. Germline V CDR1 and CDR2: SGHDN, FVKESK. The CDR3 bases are TGTGCCAGCAGCTTAGCCCTAGCGGGCAATGAGCAGTTCTTC. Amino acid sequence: CASSLALAGNEQFF.

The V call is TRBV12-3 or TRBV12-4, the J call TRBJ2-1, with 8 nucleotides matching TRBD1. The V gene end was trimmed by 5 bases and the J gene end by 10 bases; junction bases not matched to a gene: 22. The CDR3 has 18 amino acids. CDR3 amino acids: CASSPYIPGQASRHEQFF. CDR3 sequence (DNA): TGTGCCAGCAGTCCATATATTCCGGGACAGGCCTCTCGCCACGAGCAGTTCTTC.

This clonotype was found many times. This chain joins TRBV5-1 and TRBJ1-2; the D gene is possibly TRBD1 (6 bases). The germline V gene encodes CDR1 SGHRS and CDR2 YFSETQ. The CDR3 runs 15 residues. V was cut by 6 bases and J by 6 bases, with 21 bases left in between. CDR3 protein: CASTHNTGLQDGYTF. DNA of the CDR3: TGCGCCAGCACTCATAATACAGGGCTTCAAGATGGCTACACCTTC.